This is a list of T cell receptor beta chains from one sample in a study of radiotherapy plus CTLA-4 blockade in lung cancer. Libraries were prepared by immunoSEQ multiplex PCR; TCRdb keeps only in-frame clonotypes and omits some of them. This sample has approximately 99,000 clones, with around 88% found just once. The sample here was peripheral blood, taken from a patient treated with radiotherapy plus ipilimumab. Every receptor here comes from a human donor with non-small cell lung cancer that progressed on radiotherapy plus ipilimumab. CDR3s include the opening cysteine and the closing phenylalanine or tryptophan. A D gene is named only where the DNA matches it firmly. Clone sizes are given selectively: once, few, many, or a class where the clone is expanded.

v_call	d_call	clone_size	j_call	cdr3_nt	cdr3_aa
TRBV2	.	.	TRBJ1-5	TGTGCCAGCAGTGAAGGACCCGGGTCGGGATATAGCAATCAGCCCCAGCATTTT	CASSEGPGSGYSNQPQHF
TRBV7-8	TRBD1	.	TRBJ1-2	TGTGCCAGCAGCCCGCGGACAGGGGTGAATGGCTACACCTTC	CASSPRTGVNGYTF
TRBV29-1	.	.	TRBJ2-3	TGCAGCGTGGCGGGAGATACGCAGTATTTT	CSVAGDTQYF
TRBV19	.	.	TRBJ2-7	TGTGCCAGTAGCCCGTGGGGGTTCGACGAGCAGTACTTC	CASSPWGFDEQYF
TRBV29-1	TRBD1	.	TRBJ1-1	TGCAGCGTTGAATTAGGGACAGGGCTTGACACTGAAGCTTTCTTT	CSVELGTGLDTEAFF
TRBV7-8	TRBD2	.	TRBJ2-1	TGTGCCAGCAGCTTATTGGCGGTGCGGGGGTCCGCCTACAATGAGCAGTTCTTC	CASSLLAVRGSAYNEQFF
TRBV18	.	.	TRBJ2-3	TGTGCCAGCTCACCAAAGGCTGACACGGATACGCAGTATTTT	CASSPKADTDTQYF
TRBV7-3	.	.	TRBJ2-1	TGTGCCAGCAGCTTAACACGGGAGACCTACAATGAGCAGTTCTTC	CASSLTRETYNEQFF
TRBV28	TRBD2	.	TRBJ2-2	TGTGCCAGCAGCTCCCGGGGACTAGCGGCAACGAACACCGGGGAGCTGTTTTTT	CASSSRGLAATNTGELFF
TRBV10-3	.	.	TRBJ2-1	TGTGCCATCCTGGCGGGGCCCTCCTACAATGAGCAGTTCTTC	CAILAGPSYNEQFF
TRBV21-1	.	.	TRBJ1-1	TGTGCCAGCAGCATTGAGCGATGGATGACTGAAGCTTTCTTT	CASSIERWMTEAFF
TRBV6-6	.	.	TRBJ2-7	TGTGCCAGCAGTTACTCTGACTACGAGCAGTACTTC	CASSYSDYEQYF
TRBV5-1	.	.	TRBJ2-4	TGCGCCAGCCGGACGGAGGATCGGGACATTCAGTACTTC	CASRTEDRDIQYF
TRBV6-6	.	once	TRBJ1-2	TGTGCCAGCAGTTACTCAGGGGTGGGCGATGGCTACACCTTC	CASSYSGVGDGYTF
TRBV6-1	TRBD1	.	TRBJ1-6	TGTGCCAGCAGTGACACCGGGACAGGAAATTCACCCCTCCACTTT	CASSDTGTGNSPLHF
TRBV7-2	.	.	TRBJ1-2	TGTGCCAGCAGCTCACCCCGAAAGGGGTACTATGGCTACACCTTC	CASSSPRKGYYGYTF
TRBV2	.	.	TRBJ2-7	TGTGCCAGCGCCAACGCCTACGAGCAGTACTTC	CASANAYEQYF
TRBV6-1	.	.	TRBJ2-7	TGTGCCAGCAGGGCAGGGCTTTACGAGCAGTACTTC	CASRAGLYEQYF
TRBV7-2	TRBD2	.	TRBJ2-1	TGTGCCAGCAGCTGGAGCGGGAGGGCATACAATGAGCAGTTCTTC	CASSWSGRAYNEQFF
TRBV29-1	.	once	TRBJ1-5	TGCAGCGTTGGGGGCGGACGTCAGCCCCAGCATTTT	CSVGGGRQPQHF
TRBV11-3	TRBD2	.	TRBJ2-5	TGTGCCAGCAGCCCAAGGACTAGCCAACAGACCCAGTACTTC	CASSPRTSQQTQYF
TRBV10-2	.	.	TRBJ2-7	TGCGCCAGCGCCTCTTTTAGGGACTCCTACGAGCAGTACTTC	CASASFRDSYEQYF
TRBV5-4	.	.	TRBJ2-7	TGTGCCAGCAGCCCAGAGCCGAATTCCTACGAGCAGTACTTC	CASSPEPNSYEQYF
TRBV2	TRBD1	few	TRBJ1-2	TGTGCCAGCAGTGAAAGCGGACAGGGGATCTATGGCTACACCTTC	CASSESGQGIYGYTF
TRBV6-1	.	.	TRBJ1-5	TGTGCCAGCAGTGACAGGGAGGATCAGCCCCAGCATTTT	CASSDREDQPQHF
TRBV16	TRBD2	.	TRBJ2-1	TGTGCCAGCAGCCAGTCAGGACTAGCGACAAATGAGCAGTTCTTC	CASSQSGLATNEQFF
TRBV6-5	.	.	TRBJ2-5	TGTGCCAGCAGTTACTCAGGACGGCGGCGGGAGACCCAGTACTTC	CASSYSGRRRETQYF
TRBV27	TRBD2	.	TRBJ2-3	TGTGCCAGCAACCGAGCGGGAGTCCCAGATACGCAGTATTTT	CASNRAGVPDTQYF
TRBV6-1	.	.	TRBJ2-1	TGTGCCAGCAGTGAATCCCGGGGGCTAACCTACAATGAGCAGTTCTTC	CASSESRGLTYNEQFF
TRBV9	TRBD2	.	TRBJ2-3	TGTGCCAGCAGCCTAGGACTAGCCACAGATACGCAGTATTTT	CASSLGLATDTQYF
TRBV11-2	.	.	TRBJ2-4	TGTGCCAGCAGCTTACCCGTGGAAAACATTCAGTACTTC	CASSLPVENIQYF
TRBV27	.	.	TRBJ2-1	TGTGCCAGCAGGCCTTACTCCCGTGACTCCTACAATGAGCAGTTCTTC	CASRPYSRDSYNEQFF
TRBV12-5	TRBD2	.	TRBJ2-1	TGTGCTAGTGGTTTGGTACTAACTAGCGGAAATAGCGAGCAGTTCTTC	CASGLVLTSGNSEQFF
TRBV5-1	.	.	TRBJ2-1	TGCGCCAGCAGCATGGATCAGAGTTGGGATGAGCAGTTCTTC	CASSMDQSWDEQFF
TRBV9	.	.	TRBJ2-3	TGTGCCAGCAGCACCCCCGGCACAGATACGCAGTATTTT	CASSTPGTDTQYF
TRBV7-6	.	.	TRBJ2-7	TGTGCCAGCAGCTTGTCGGGTTTCGAGCAGTACTTC	CASSLSGFEQYF
TRBV7-3	.	.	TRBJ2-1	TGTGCCAGCAGCTTAAGTAGGAACAATGAGCAGTTCTTC	CASSLSRNNEQFF
TRBV4-1	.	.	TRBJ1-4	TGCGCCAGCAGCCAAGCTGAGACAGCTTACGGAAATGAAAAACTGTTTTTT	CASSQAETAYGNEKLFF
TRBV29-1	TRBD2	.	TRBJ2-2	TGCAGCGTTGATGGTAGTATAGCGGGAGACACCGGGGAGCTGTTTTTT	CSVDGSIAGDTGELFF
TRBV5-1	TRBD1	.	TRBJ1-1	TGCGCCAGCAGCTCAGGACTTACAGGGGGCACTGAAGCTTTCTTT	CASSSGLTGGTEAFF
TRBV4-2	.	few	TRBJ1-4	TGTGCCAGCAGCCGTGAAAAACTGTTTTTT	CASSREKLFF
TRBV15	.	.	TRBJ2-1	TGTGCCACCAGCAGAGTGGCGGGATCTGACAATGAGCAGTTCTTC	CATSRVAGSDNEQFF
TRBV5-1	.	.	TRBJ1-3	TGCGCCAGCGGCCAGCCGGGGGGAAACACCATATATTTT	CASGQPGGNTIYF
TRBV5-4	.	.	TRBJ1-1	TGTGCCAGCAGCTTTGGCGACACTGAAGCTTTCTTT	CASSFGDTEAFF
TRBV6-1	.	.	TRBJ2-5	TGTGCCAGCAGTGAATTGCTCAGGGGCATCTCGGAGCAGTACTTC	CASSELLRGISEQYF
TRBV6-5	TRBD1	.	TRBJ2-5	TGTGCCAGCAGTTATGGGGGGACAGGTCAAGAGACCCAGTACTTC	CASSYGGTGQETQYF
TRBV5-1	TRBD1	.	TRBJ1-1	TGCGCCAGCAGCTTGGAGGACAGGGGGCAATCTGAAGCTTTCTTT	CASSLEDRGQSEAFF
TRBV5-1	.	.	TRBJ2-7	TGCGCCAGCAGCCGCTTTTCTGGGAATCCCTACGAGCAGTACTTC	CASSRFSGNPYEQYF
TRBV6-5	TRBD1	.	TRBJ2-5	TGTGCCAGCAGTTACTCGGGTACAGGGGCCCAGTACTTC	CASSYSGTGAQYF
TRBV19	.	.	TRBJ1-3	TGTGCCAGTAGTATAGATCGGGGCTCTGGAAACACCATATATTTT	CASSIDRGSGNTIYF
TRBV5-1	TRBD2	.	TRBJ2-5	TGCGCCAGCAGCCAATCGACTAGCGGATTCCAAGAGACCCAGTACTTC	CASSQSTSGFQETQYF
TRBV28	.	few	TRBJ1-5	TGTGCCAGCAGATCCACCAGACGGGGGAATGGGCAGCCCCAGCATTTT	CASRSTRRGNGQPQHF
TRBV18	.	.	TRBJ1-1	TGTGCCAGCTCACCACTGCCCGGAACTGAAGCTTTCTTT	CASSPLPGTEAFF